This is a list of T cell receptor beta chains from one sample in a study of T cell repertoires in cytomegalovirus infection. TCRdb fed the reads into MiXCR, producing one record per CDR3 protein. The table lists around 49,000 distinct CDR3 sequences, around a fifth of them singletons. Antigen specificity for these receptors is unknown. The specimen was CD8+ T cells from cultured PBMCs, collected from culture after CMV antigen stimulation. The receptor source for this set is a human donor in good health (CMV status not recorded). Some clones in this sample may be carry-over from other donors' samples. The CDR3 runs from the conserved cysteine through the conserved F or W. D genes are given only for firm matches. A row's size may be missing; if present it is once, few, many or a size class.

TRBJ1-2 TRBD1 many TRBV6-1 TGTGCCAGCAGGCCGATTCCCGGACAGGGCAACTATGGCTACACCTTC CASRPIPGQGNYGYTF
TRBJ1-6 . few TRBV9 TGTGCCAGCAGCGCGACAGGCTATAATTCACCCCTCCACTTT CASSATGYNSPLHF
TRBJ1-4 TRBD1 many TRBV7-2 TGTGCCAGCAGCCCACAGGGGAGCACTAATGAAAAACTGTTTTTT CASSPQGSTNEKLFF
TRBJ1-3 . . TRBV6-1 TGTGCCAGCAGTGAAGGTCCAGGGTTTGGAAACACCATATATTTT CASSEGPGFGNTIYF
TRBJ2-3 . few TRBV7-8 TGTGCCAGCAGCTTTCCGGGACTCCACACAGATACGCAGTATTTT CASSFPGLHTDTQYF
TRBJ1-5 . . TRBV7-2 TGTGCCAGCAGCCCTAGACTCCAGGGTTCTGGCAATCAGCCCCAGCATTTT CASSPRLQGSGNQPQHF
TRBJ2-7 . . TRBV19 TGTGCCAGTAGTACTTCAACCTACGAGCAGTACTTC CASSTSTYEQYF
TRBJ1-1 . . TRBV15 TGTGCCACCAGCAGAGTAAGGGGGGGCACTGAAGCTTTCTTT CATSRVRGGTEAFF
TRBJ1-1 . few TRBV7-9 TGTGCCAGCAGCTTATCTGGGAGTATGGAAGCTTTCTTT CASSLSGSMEAFF
TRBJ1-1 . . TRBV7-9 TGTGCCAGCAGCTCCCTTCAGGGGAACACTGAAGCTTTCTTT CASSSLQGNTEAFF
TRBJ1-6 . few TRBV7-2 TGTGCCAGCAGCTTAGGCGGGGGAGGCCCACCCCTCCACTTT CASSLGGGGPPLHF
TRBJ2-2 . . TRBV7-2 TGTGCCAGCAGCCGCACCCATGACACCGGGGAGCTGTTTTTT CASSRTHDTGELFF
TRBJ2-5 . few TRBV4-3 TGCGCCAGCAGCCAAGTCTTGGGCCGGGCGGTAGAGACCCAGTACTTC CASSQVLGRAVETQYF
TRBJ2-7 . few TRBV5-4 TGTGCCAGCAGCCACCGGGACATGATGACCTACGAGCAGTACTTC CASSHRDMMTYEQYF
TRBJ1-5 . few TRBV7-6 TGTGCCAGCAGCTCCCTCCCGGGACCTAGCAATCAGCCCCAGCATTTT CASSSLPGPSNQPQHF
TRBJ1-1 . . TRBV11-2 TGTGCCAGCAGCCCGTGGGGGGGCGGAACTGAAGCTTTCTTT CASSPWGGGTEAFF
TRBJ2-5 . . TRBV7-6 TGTGCCAGTGCTATGGTGCGAGGGACCCAGTACTTC CASAMVRGTQYF
TRBJ2-3 . few TRBV20-1 TGCAGTGCTAGTCCGGGCGGGGCCAGCAACACAGATACGCAGTATTTT CSASPGGASNTDTQYF
TRBJ2-1 TRBD2 . TRBV19 TGTGCCAGTAGTATTACGGAAGCGGGAAGGAATGAGCAGTTCTTC CASSITEAGRNEQFF
TRBJ1-5 . . TRBV7-9 TGTGCCAGCAGTCCCGCACAGGACCGGGGGCAGCCCCAGCATTTT CASSPAQDRGQPQHF
TRBJ2-3 TRBD2 . TRBV7-6 TGTGCCAGCAGCTTAGCCGCCCAGCGGGGGCTCACAGATACGCAGTATTTT CASSLAAQRGLTDTQYF
TRBJ1-2 TRBD1 few TRBV12-3/TRBV12-4 TGTGCCAGCAGATTCAGGACAGGGAACAATGGCTACACCTTC CASRFRTGNNGYTF
TRBJ1-6 . large TRBV7-2 TGTGCCAGCAGCTTGGGGCTGGGGACTCACTCCAGCTCCTATAATTCACCCCTCCACTTT CASSLGLGTHSSSYNSPLHF
TRBJ2-7 . . TRBV7-9 TGTGCCAGCCGGGCTAGCGCTTCCTACGAGCAGTACTTC CASRASASYEQYF
TRBJ1-1 . few TRBV7-8 TGTGCCAGCAGCCCAATTCAAGGGTGGAGTGATGCTTTCTTT CASSPIQGWSDAFF
TRBJ2-1 TRBD2 few TRBV4-1 TGCGCCAGCAGCCAAGGAGCGGGGAGCTCCTACAATGAGCAGTTCTTC CASSQGAGSSYNEQFF
TRBJ2-2 TRBD2 . TRBV7-6 TGTGCCAGCAGCTTAAGGGGCGGGAGTTCCCCCGGGGAGCTGTTTTTT CASSLRGGSSPGELFF
TRBJ2-1 . . TRBV7-8 TGTGCCAGCAGCCGCGGGGACGGTTACAATGAGCAGTTCTTC CASSRGDGYNEQFF
TRBJ2-2 . . TRBV27 TGTGCCAGCAAAAGGTTGTGGACCGGGGAGCTGTTTTTT CASKRLWTGELFF
TRBJ2-7 . few TRBV2 TGTGCCAGCAGTGAAGGTCTAGTTAGTGAGCAGTACTTC CASSEGLVSEQYF
TRBJ2-1 TRBD2 medium-sized TRBV28 TGTGCCAGCAGTTTGAGACAGTACCGACTAGCGGGAGACAATGAGCAGTTCTTC CASSLRQYRLAGDNEQFF
TRBJ2-7 . few TRBV7-9 TGTGCCAGCAGAATACCGGGGGACGAGCAGTACTTC CASRIPGDEQYF
TRBJ2-1 TRBD2 . TRBV7-6 TGTGCCAGCAGCCCTGGCTGGCGGGAGCCCTACAATGAGCAGTTCTTC CASSPGWREPYNEQFF
TRBJ2-7 . . TRBV2 TGTGCCAGCAATTACCTTTCAGCCACCAACGAGCAGTACTTC CASNYLSATNEQYF
TRBJ2-2 TRBD1 few TRBV7-9 TGTGCCAGCAGCTTTAAACAGGGGTCCACCGGGGAGCTGTTT CASSFKQGSTGELF
TRBJ2-7 . . TRBV6-2/TRBV6-3 TGTGCCAGCACCCTAGGATCCCCCTACGAGCAGTACTTC CASTLGSPYEQYF
TRBJ2-5 . . TRBV5-8 TGTGCCAGCAGCTTCTTACGGGAGACCCAGTACTTC CASSFLRETQYF
TRBJ2-3 . . TRBV7-9 TGTGCCAGCAGCACGACAGCAAGCACAGATACGCAGTATTTT CASSTTASTDTQYF
TRBJ2-3 TRBD2 . TRBV7-2 TGTGCCAGCAGCTTAGTGCGGGGGGCAGATACGCAGTATTTT CASSLVRGADTQYF
TRBJ2-7 . . TRBV11-1 TGTGCCAGCAGCCCATCCCCCGCCGTGCGCGAGCAGTACTTC CASSPSPAVREQYF
TRBJ1-2 . . TRBV12-3/TRBV12-4 TGTGCCAGCAGTGTAGGGGGGGGCGCATACTATGGCTACACCTTC CASSVGGGAYYGYTF
TRBJ2-7 . . TRBV4-1 TGCGCCAGCAGCCAAGACGGAGGGAGCTACGAGCAGTACTTC CASSQDGGSYEQYF
TRBJ2-4 . . TRBV7-2 TGTGCCAGCAGCTTCAGGACAGAGGTTACTCTAAACATTCAGTACTTC CASSFRTEVTLNIQYF
TRBJ2-1 . . TRBV29-1 TGCAGCGTTGAAAAGACGTACAATGAGCAGTTCTTC CSVEKTYNEQFF
TRBJ1-1 . few TRBV19 TGTGCCAGTAGTATTTCAATGAACACTGAAGCTTTCTTT CASSISMNTEAFF
TRBJ2-1 TRBD1 few TRBV6-6 TGTGCCAGCAGAACTTTGGACAGGGATTCTAATGAGCAGTTCTTC CASRTLDRDSNEQFF
TRBJ2-1 TRBD2 . TRBV12-3/TRBV12-4 TGTGCCAGCAGTCCCGGGACTAGCGGGTCCAATGAGCAGTTCTTC CASSPGTSGSNEQFF
TRBJ2-5 TRBD1 many TRBV7-9 TGTGCCAGCTGCCCAGCCGACAGGGGCCAAGAGACCCAGTACTTC CASCPADRGQETQYF
TRBJ2-1 . few TRBV7-7 TGTGCCAGCAGCTTGGCGGGGCGTAGCTCCTACAATGAGCAGTTCTTC CASSLAGRSSYNEQFF
TRBJ2-7 . . TRBV7-9 TGTGCCAGCAGCTTCAGGAGCTCCTACGAGCAGTACTTC CASSFRSSYEQYF
TRBJ2-4 . many TRBV19 TGTGCCAGTAGAGACCGGACAGCCGGAATAGCCAAAAACATTCAGTACTTC CASRDRTAGIAKNIQYF
TRBJ2-6 . . TRBV12-3/TRBV12-4 TGTGCCAGCAGTCATAGCGTCTCTGGGGCCAACGTCCTGACTTTC CASSHSVSGANVLTF
TRBJ1-1 . . TRBV27 TGTGCCAGCAGCCCCAGGGTTATGAACACTGAAGCTTTCTTT CASSPRVMNTEAFF
TRBJ2-7 TRBD1 many TRBV7-8 TGTGCCAGCAGCTACCGGACAGGTGTCTACGAGCAGTACTTC CASSYRTGVYEQYF